This is a list of T cell receptor beta chains from one sample in a study of T cells in Graves' hyperthyroidism and ophthalmopathy. TCRdb analysed the multiplex PCR reads with MiXCR anew, one entry per CDR3 protein. The sample yields approximately 320,000 distinct CDR3 sequences, 16% seen once. The sample consisted of blood. Receptor source: a young man with Graves' hyperthyroidism. Both conserved end residues are part of each CDR3.

TRBV4-1	CASSQSSYYGYTF
TRBV6-5	CASSYWGMNQPQHF
TRBV20-1	CSARGLTGVYEQYF
TRBV7-2	CASSSDYTDTQYF
TRBV12-3/TRBV12-4	CASSFPGSSTDTQYF
TRBV7-2	CASSLARRDRATSWYGYTF
TRBV5-1	CASSRTGMNTEAFF
TRBV28	CASSSHGTYNEQFF
TRBV20-1	CSARGLQRVLNEQFF
TRBV7-3	CASSLMGGRETQYF
TRBV6-1	CASSERGASNQPQHF
TRBV20-1	CSAQGGAGTSGIISYNEQFF
TRBV11-2	CASSLLAGEGSYEQYF
TRBV12-3/TRBV12-4	CASSLGGITEAFF
TRBV27	CASSHRGQPEQYF
TRBV5-1	CASRDGSETQYF
TRBV20-1	CSAPKGGRANSPLHF
TRBV20-1	CSAREVGGPLNTEAFF
TRBV6-1	CASRPISGRGSYNEQFF
TRBV7-9	CASSPTGAPNYGYTF
TRBV9	CASSESGAAGNTIYF
TRBV6-2/TRBV6-3	CASSTGTGANRRGYGYTF
TRBV9	CASSVGVGVGSYNEQFF
TRBV2	CASSSDRATGELFF